The entry below gives a single T cell receptor (beta chain) sequence along with its context. No antigen is known for it. This entry comes from a study of human T cells and chemical hapten exposure. Study overall: Variation in per-sample TCR yields came mainly from small pooled library volume differences.

General study results and limits: TCRs above 1 in 1000 frequency stayed constant with DPC sensitization.

CDR3 length: 15 amino acids. Looked up from germline, CDR1 is SGHVS and CDR2 is FNYEAQ. V gave up 5 bases and J gave up 0 bases, with 14 bases separating them. It was the library that attached unique molecular identifiers to individual cDNA molecules. Source study methods: Between about 23,224 and 750,000 TCRs appeared in each sample, and the median stood at 95,638. TCRdb re-called the RACE reads through MiXCR, storing one row per CDR3 protein. It is TCRdb's table, rather than the study itself, that gives the V and J calls and clone size. The profile shows around 130,000 distinct CDR3 sequences, approximately 10% of them singletons. Noted time point: healthy volunteer bleed at 2 weeks. Total RNA extraction was carried out from unfractionated whole blood.

Input material: whole blood. The source of this sequence is a male donor in good health. Some clones in this sample may be carry-over from other donors' samples. J is TRBJ2-7 and V is TRBV7-6; no firm D call. CDR3 residues: CASSPRGRPSYEQYF. DNA of the CDR3: TGTGCCAGCAGCCCACGAGGCCGGCCCTCCTACGAGCAGTACTTC.